This TCR beta chain is drawn from a study of human T cells and chemical hapten exposure. The wider study: Upper-back patches of 0.01% DPC were read at 6 days. General study points: Expanded TCRs were compared with controls, and the expanded TCRs formed significantly more large CDR3 similarity clusters.

This clonotype was counted only a few times. Its antigen is not identified. The germline V gene has CDR1 ENHRY and CDR2 SYGVKD. The CDR3 has 13 residues. V was trimmed by 11 bases and J by 0 bases, leaving 12 bases between them. The time point was: pre-sensitization, week 0. Treatment described: therapeutic diphenylcyclopropenone sensitization with weekly scalp DPC. TCRdb reprocessed the RACE reads with MiXCR, giving one entry per CDR3 protein. The sample holds 57,000 or so distinct CDR3 sequences, around 11% seen once. The specimen was whole blood, collected in connection with sensitization to the hapten diphenylcyclopropenone (DPC). The V gene is TRBV10-3, the J gene TRBJ2-3; tentative D call: TRBD1 (6 bases). The clonotype comes from a woman aged 40-49 years with alopecia areata. Some clones in this sample may be carry-over from other donors' samples. The CDR3 bases are TGTGCCGTTCAGGGGCCCAGCACAGATACGCAGTATTTT. Translation gives CAVQGPSTDTQYF.